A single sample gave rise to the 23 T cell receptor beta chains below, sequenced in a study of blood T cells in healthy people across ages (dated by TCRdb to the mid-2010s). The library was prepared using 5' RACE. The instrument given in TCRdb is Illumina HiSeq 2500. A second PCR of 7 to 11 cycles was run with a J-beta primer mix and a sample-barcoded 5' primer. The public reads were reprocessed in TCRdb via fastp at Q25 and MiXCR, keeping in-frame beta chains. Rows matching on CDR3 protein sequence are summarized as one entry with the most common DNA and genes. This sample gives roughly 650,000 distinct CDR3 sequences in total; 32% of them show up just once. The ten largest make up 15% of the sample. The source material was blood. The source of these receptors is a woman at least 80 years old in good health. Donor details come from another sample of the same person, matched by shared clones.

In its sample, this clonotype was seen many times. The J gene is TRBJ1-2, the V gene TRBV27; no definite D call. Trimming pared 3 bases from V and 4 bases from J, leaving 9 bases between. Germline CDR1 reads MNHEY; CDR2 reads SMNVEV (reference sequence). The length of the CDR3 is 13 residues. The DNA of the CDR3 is TGTGCCAGCAGTTTTCGGATGAGCTATGGCTACACCTTC. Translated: CASSFRMSYGYTF.

The CDR3 nucleotides are TGCAGTGCGAGAACAGGGGCAAGCTCCTACAATGAGCAGTACTTC. The encoded protein is CSARTGASSYNEQYF. The gene calls are TRBV20-1 and TRBJ2-1, with 7 bases identical to TRBD1. TRBJ2-7 explains the end of the DNA better; the J call may be wrong. This CDR3 contains 15 residues. Germline values: CDR1 DFQATT, CDR2 SNEGSKA (reference sequence).

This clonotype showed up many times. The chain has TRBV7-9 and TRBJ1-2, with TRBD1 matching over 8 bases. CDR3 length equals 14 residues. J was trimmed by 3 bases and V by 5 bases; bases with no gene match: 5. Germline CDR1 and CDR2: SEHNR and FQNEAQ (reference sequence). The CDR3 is CASSDYRGDYGYTF. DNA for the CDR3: TGTGCCAGCAGCGATTACAGGGGGGACTATGGCTACACCTTC. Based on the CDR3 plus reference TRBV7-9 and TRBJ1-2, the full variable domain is DTGVSQNPRHKITKRGQNVTFRCDPISEHNRLYWYRQTLGQGPEFLTYFQNEAQLEKSRLLSDRFSAERPKGSFSTLEIQRTEQGDSAMYLCASSDYRGDYGYTFGSGTRLTVV.

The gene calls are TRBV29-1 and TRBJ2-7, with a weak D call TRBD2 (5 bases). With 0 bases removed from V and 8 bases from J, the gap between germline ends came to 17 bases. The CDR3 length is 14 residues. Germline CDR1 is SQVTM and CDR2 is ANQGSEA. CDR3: CSVEERLSSGKQYF. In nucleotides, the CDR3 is TGCAGCGTTGAAGAGAGACTATCCTCTGGAAAGCAGTACTTC.

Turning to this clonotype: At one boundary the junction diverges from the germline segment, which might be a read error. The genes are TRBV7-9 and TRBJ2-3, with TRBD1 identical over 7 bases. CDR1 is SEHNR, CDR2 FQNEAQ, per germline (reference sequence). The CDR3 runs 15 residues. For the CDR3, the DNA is TGTGCCAGCAGCCCCGGGACAGAGAAAGGCGATACGCTGTATTTT. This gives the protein CASSPGTEKGDTLYF.

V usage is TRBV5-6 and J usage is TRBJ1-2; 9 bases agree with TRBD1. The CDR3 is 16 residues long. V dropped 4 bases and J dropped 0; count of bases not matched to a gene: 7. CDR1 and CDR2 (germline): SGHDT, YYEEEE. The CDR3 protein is CASSIDRTGANYGYTF. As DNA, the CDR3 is TGTGCCAGCAGCATAGACCGGACAGGGGCTAACTATGGCTACACCTTC.

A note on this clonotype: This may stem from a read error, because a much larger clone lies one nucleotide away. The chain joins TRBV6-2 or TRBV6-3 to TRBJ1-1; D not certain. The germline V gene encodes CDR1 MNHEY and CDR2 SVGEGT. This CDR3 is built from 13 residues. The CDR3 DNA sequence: TGTGCCAGCAGTTACAAACCGGGAACTGGAGCTTTCTTT. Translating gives CASSYKPGTGAFF.

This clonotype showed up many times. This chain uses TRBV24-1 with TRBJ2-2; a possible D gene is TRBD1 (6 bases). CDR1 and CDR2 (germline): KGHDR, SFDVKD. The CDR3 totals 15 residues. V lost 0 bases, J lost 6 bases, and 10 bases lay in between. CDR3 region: CATSDLQGQPGELFF. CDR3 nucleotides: TGTGCCACCAGTGATTTGCAAGGACAGCCCGGGGAGCTGTTTTTT.

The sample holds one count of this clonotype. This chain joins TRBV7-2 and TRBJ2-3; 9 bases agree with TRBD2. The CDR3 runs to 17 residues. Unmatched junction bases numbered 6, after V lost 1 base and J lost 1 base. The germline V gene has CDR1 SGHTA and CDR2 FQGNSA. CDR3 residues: CASSLVGASGGTDTQYF. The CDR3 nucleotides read TGTGCCAGCAGCTTAGTAGGCGCTAGCGGGGGCACAGATACGCAGTATTTT.

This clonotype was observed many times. CDR3 protein: CASSRTDYGYGYTF. In DNA, the CDR3 is TGTGCCAGCAGTCGGACAGATTACGGCTATGGCTACACCTTC. The rearrangement joins TRBV2 to TRBJ1-2, with D perhaps TRBD1 (6 bases). Germline V lookup: CDR1 SNHLY, CDR2 FYNNEI. Trimming removed 5 bases from V and 4 bases from J, with 14 bases in between. The CDR3 covers 14 residues. The variable domain in full, with the rest retrieved from reference TRBV2 and TRBJ1-2, is EPEVTQTPSHQVTQMGQEVILRCVPISNHLYFYWYRQILGQKVEFLVSFYNNEISEKSEIFDDQFSVERPDGSNFTLKIRSTKLEDSAMYFCASSRTDYGYGYTFGSGTRLTVV.

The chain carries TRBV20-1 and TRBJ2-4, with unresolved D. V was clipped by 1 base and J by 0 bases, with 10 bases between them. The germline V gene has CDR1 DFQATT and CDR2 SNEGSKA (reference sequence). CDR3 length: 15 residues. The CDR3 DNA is TGCAGTGCTAGAGGAAGCACCCTAGCCAAAAACATTCAGTACTTC. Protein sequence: CSARGSTLAKNIQYF.

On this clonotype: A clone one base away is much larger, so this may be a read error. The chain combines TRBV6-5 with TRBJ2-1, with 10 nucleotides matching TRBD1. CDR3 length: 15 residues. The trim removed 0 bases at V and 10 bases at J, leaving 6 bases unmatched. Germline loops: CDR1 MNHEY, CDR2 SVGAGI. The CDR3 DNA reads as TGTGCCAGCAGTTACTCCGGACAGGGGGGGTACGAGCAGTTCTTC. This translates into CASSYSGQGGYEQFF.

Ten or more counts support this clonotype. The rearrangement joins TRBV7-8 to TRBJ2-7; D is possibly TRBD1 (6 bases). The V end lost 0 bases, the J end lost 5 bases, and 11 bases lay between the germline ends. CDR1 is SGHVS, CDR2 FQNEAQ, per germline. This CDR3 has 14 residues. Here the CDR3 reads CASSLALQGNEQYF. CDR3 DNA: TGTGCCAGCAGCTTAGCTTTACAGGGTAACGAGCAGTACTTC.

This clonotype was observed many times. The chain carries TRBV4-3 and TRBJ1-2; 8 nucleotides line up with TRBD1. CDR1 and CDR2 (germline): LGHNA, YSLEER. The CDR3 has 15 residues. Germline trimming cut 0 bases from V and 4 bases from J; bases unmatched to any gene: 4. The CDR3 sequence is CASSQDQGAGYGYTF. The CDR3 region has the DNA TGCGCCAGCAGCCAAGATCAGGGGGCAGGCTATGGCTACACCTTC.

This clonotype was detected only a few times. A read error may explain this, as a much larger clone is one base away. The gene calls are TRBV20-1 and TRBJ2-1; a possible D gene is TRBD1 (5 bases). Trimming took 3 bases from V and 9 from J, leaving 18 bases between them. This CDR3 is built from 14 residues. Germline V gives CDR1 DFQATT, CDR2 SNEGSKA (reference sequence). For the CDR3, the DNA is TGCAGTGCTAGGGCTGGGGCTCCGGCGCGTGAGCAGTTCTTC. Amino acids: CSARAGAPAREQFF.

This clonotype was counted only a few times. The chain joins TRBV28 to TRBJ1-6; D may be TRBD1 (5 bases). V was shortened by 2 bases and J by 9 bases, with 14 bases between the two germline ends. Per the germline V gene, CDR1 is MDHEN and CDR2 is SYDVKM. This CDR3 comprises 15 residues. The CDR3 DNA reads TGTGCCAGCAGTTTACTTAGGGCCGGGACTTCACCCCTCCACTTT. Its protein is CASSLLRAGTSPLHF.

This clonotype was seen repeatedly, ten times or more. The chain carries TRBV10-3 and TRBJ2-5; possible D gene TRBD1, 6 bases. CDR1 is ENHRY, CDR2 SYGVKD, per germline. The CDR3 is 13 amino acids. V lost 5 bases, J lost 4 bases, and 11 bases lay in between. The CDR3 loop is CAISQGQRETQYF. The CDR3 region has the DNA TGTGCCATCAGTCAGGGGCAGAGAGAGACCCAGTACTTC.

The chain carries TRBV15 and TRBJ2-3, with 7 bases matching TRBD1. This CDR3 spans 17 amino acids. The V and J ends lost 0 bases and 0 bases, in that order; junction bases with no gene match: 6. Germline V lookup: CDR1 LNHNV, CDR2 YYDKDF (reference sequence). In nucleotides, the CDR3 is TGTGCCACCAGCAGAGATGGGACAGTTACTAGCACAGATACGCAGTATTTT. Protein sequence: CATSRDGTVTSTDTQYF.

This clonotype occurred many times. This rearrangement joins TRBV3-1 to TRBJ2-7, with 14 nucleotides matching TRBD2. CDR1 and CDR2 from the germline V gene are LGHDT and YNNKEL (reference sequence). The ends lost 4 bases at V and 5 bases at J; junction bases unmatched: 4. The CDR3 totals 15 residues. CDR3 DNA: TGTGCCAGCAGCCGAAGACTAGCGGGGGGGGACGAGCAGTACTTC. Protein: CASSRRLAGGDEQYF.

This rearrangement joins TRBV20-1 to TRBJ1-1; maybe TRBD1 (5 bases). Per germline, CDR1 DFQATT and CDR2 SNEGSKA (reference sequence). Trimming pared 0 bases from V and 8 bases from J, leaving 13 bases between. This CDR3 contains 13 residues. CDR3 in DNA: TGCAGTGCTAGAGATGTCCAGGGATTGGAAGCTTTCTTT. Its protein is CSARDVQGLEAFF.

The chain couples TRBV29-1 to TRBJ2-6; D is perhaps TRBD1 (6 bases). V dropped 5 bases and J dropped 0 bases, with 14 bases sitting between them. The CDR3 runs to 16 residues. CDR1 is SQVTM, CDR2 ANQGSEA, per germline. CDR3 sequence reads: CSVSGHFSSGANVLTF. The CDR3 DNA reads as TGCAGCGTTTCGGGACATTTCTCCTCTGGGGCCAACGTCCTGACTTTC.

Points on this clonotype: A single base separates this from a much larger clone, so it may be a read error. The CDR3 here is CASGLQGCGEQYF. The CDR3 DNA reads as TGTGCTAGTGGTTTGCAGGGATGTGGGGAGCAGTACTTC. The J gene is TRBJ2-5, the V gene TRBV12-5; D assignment may be TRBD1 or TRBD2 (5 bases each). This CDR3 is built from 13 residues. Trimming shortened V by 2 bases and J by 11 bases, and 15 bases separated the two germline ends. Per germline, CDR1 LGHNT and CDR2 FRNRAP.

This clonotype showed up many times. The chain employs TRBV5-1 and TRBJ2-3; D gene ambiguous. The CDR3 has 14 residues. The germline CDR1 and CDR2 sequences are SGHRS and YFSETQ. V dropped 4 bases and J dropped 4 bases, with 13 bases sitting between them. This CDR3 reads CASSDMDVPDTQYF. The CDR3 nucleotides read TGCGCCAGCAGCGACATGGACGTCCCAGATACGCAGTATTTT.